This T cell receptor beta chain was identified during a study of tumor-infiltrating lymphocytes in oesophageal squamous cell carcinoma. TCRdb itself ran the PCR reads through MiXCR, one entry per CDR3 protein. Here the sample spans about 20,000 distinct CDR3 sequences, 30% to 50% being singletons. V dropped 5 bases and J dropped 6; count of bases not matched to a gene: 9. The CDR3 is made up of 14 amino acids. From germline, CDR1 is SGHTA and CDR2 FQGNSA. The rearrangement uses TRBV7-2 and TRBJ2-5, with 7 bases fitting TRBD1. Sequenced: blood. This TCR came from a male donor with esophageal squamous cell carcinoma. This CDR3 reads CASSARQGVKTQYF. CDR3 in DNA: TGTGCCAGCAGCGCAAGACAGGGAGTAAAGACCCAGTACTTC. Full variable domain (remainder filled in from reference TRBV7-2 and TRBJ2-5): GAGVSQSPSNKVTEKGKDVELRCDPISGHTALYWYRQSLGQGLEFLIYFQGNSAPDKSGLPSDRFSAERTGGSVSTLTIQRTQQEDSAVYLCASSARQGVKTQYFGPGTRLLVL.